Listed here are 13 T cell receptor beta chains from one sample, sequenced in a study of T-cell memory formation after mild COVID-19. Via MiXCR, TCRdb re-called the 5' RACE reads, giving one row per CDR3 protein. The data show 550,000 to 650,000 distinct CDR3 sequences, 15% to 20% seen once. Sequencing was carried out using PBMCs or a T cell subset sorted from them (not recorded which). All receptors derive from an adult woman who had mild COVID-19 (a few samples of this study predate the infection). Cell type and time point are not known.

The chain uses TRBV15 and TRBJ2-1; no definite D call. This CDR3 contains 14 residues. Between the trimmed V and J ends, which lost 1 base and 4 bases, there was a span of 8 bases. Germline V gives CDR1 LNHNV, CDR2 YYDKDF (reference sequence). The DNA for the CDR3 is TGTGCCACCAGCAGAGTGGAAGGATACAATGAGCAGTTCTTC. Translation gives CATSRVEGYNEQFF.

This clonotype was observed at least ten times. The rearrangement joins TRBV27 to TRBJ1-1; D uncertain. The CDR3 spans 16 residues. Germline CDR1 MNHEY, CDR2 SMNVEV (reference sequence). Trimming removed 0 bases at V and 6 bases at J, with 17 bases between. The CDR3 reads CASSLSPTFIYPEAFF. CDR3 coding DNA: TGTGCCAGCAGTTTATCCCCGACGTTCATTTACCCTGAAGCTTTCTTT.

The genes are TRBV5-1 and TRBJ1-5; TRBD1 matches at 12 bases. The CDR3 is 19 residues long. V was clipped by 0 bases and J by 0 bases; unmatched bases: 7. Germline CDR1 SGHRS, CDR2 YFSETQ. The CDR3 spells CASSLGGQGAEGSNQPQHF. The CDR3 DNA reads TGCGCCAGCAGCTTGGGGGGACAGGGGGCGGAAGGTAGCAATCAGCCCCAGCATTTT. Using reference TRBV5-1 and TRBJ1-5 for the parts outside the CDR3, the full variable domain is KAGVTQTPRYLIKTRGQQVTLSCSPISGHRSVSWYQQTPGQGLQFLFEYFSETQRNKGNFPGRFSGRQFSNSRSEMNVSTLELGDSALYLCASSLGGQGAEGSNQPQHFGDGTRLSIL.

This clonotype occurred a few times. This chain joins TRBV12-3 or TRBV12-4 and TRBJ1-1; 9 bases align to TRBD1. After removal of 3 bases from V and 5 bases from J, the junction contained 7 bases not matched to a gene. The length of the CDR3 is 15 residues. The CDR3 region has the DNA TGTGCCAGCAGTTTCTACTCCGGGACAGGGACTGAAGCTTTCTTT. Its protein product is CASSFYSGTGTEAFF.

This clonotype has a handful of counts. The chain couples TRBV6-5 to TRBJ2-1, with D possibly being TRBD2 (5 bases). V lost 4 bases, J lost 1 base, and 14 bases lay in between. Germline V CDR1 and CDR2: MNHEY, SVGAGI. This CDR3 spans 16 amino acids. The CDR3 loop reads CASSSRRGSSYNEQFF. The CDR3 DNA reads TGTGCCAGCAGTTCCCGCCGCGGGTCGTCCTACAATGAGCAGTTCTTC.

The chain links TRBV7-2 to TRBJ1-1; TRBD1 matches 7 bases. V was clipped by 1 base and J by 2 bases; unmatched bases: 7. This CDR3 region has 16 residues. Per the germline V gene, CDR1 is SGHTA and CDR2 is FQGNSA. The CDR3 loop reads CASSLVGGGGNTEAFF. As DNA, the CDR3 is TGTGCCAGCAGCTTAGTAGGTGGAGGGGGCAACACTGAAGCTTTCTTT.

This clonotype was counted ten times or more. The CDR3: CASMKQSSYNSPLHF. The CDR3 region has the DNA TGTGCCAGCATGAAGCAGAGCTCCTATAATTCACCCCTCCACTTT. The gene calls are TRBV12-3 or TRBV12-4 and TRBJ1-6; the D is unclear. The CDR3 spans 15 residues. The V gene lost 7 bases and the J gene lost 0 bases, with 10 bases spanning the gap.

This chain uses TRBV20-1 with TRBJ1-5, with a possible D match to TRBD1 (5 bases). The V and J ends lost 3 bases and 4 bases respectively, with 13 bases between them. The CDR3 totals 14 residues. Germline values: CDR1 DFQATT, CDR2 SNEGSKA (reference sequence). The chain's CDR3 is CSASRAGRNQPQHF. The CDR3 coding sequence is TGCAGTGCTAGTAGGGCAGGGCGAAATCAGCCCCAGCATTTT.

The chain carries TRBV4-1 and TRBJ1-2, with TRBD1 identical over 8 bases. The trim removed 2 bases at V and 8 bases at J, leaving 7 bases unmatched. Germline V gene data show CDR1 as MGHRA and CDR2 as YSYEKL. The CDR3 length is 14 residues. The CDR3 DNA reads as TGCGCCAGCAGCCAAAAAGACAGGGGAGACGGCTACACCTTC. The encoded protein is CASSQKDRGDGYTF.

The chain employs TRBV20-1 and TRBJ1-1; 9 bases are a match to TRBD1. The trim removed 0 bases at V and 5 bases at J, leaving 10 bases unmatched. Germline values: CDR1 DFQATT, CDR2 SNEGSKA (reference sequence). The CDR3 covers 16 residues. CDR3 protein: CSARDPGTGGRTEAFF. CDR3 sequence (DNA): TGCAGTGCTAGAGACCCAGGAACAGGGGGCAGAACTGAAGCTTTCTTT.

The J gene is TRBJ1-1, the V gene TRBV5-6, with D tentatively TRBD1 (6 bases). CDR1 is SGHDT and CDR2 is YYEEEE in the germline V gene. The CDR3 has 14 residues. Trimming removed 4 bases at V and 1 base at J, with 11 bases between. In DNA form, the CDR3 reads TGTGCCAGCAGCGACCGGGGGCCGAACACTGAAGCTTTCTTT. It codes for CASSDRGPNTEAFF.

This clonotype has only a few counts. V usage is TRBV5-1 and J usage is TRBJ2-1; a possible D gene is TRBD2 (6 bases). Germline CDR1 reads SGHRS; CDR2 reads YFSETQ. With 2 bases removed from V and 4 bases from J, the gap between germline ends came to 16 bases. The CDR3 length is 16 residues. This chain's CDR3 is CASSFNSGGAYNEQFF. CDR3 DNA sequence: TGCGCCAGCAGCTTTAATAGCGGTGGGGCATACAATGAGCAGTTCTTC.

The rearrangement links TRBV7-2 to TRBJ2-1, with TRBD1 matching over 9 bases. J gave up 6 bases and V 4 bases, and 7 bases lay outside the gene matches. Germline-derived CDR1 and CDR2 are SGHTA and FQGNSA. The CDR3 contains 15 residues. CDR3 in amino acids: CASSSGQGFSNEQFF. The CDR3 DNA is TGTGCCAGCAGCTCAGGACAGGGGTTCTCCAATGAGCAGTTCTTC. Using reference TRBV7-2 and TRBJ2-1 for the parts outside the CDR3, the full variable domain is GAGVSQSPSNKVTEKGKDVELRCDPISGHTALYWYRQSLGQGLEFLIYFQGNSAPDKSGLPSDRFSAERTGGSVSTLTIQRTQQEDSAVYLCASSSGQGFSNEQFFGPGTRLTVL.